The 18 T cell receptor beta chains listed next were all sequenced from one sample in a study of T cell repertoires in cytomegalovirus infection. TCRdb re-called the reads through MiXCR, storing one row per CDR3 protein. This sample has about 830,000 distinct CDR3 sequences, with approximately 30% found just once. No antigens are known for them. The input for sequencing was cultured CD8+ T cells from PBMCs, taken from culture after CMV antigen stimulation. All receptors come from a human donor in good health (CMV status not recorded). Some clones in this sample may be carry-over from other donors' samples.

J is TRBJ2-3 and V is TRBV6-6, with D possibly being TRBD1 (6 bases). This CDR3 is 18 amino acids long. Trimming pared 1 base from V and 2 bases from J, leaving 19 bases between. The germline gives CDR1 MNHNY, CDR2 SVGAGI (reference sequence). The CDR3 bases are TGTGCCAGCAGTTACTACAGGGAGTCTGATGCAACCACAGATACGCAGTATTTT. This codes for CASSYYRESDATTDTQYF.

This clonotype occurred once. This chain connects TRBV10-3 to TRBJ2-1; D is perhaps TRBD2 (6 bases). Germline assignment: CDR1 ENHRY and CDR2 SYGVKD. The CDR3 is made up of 13 amino acids. The CDR3 protein is CAHRTGGTNEQFF. In nucleotides, the CDR3 is TGTGCTCATCGGACGGGCGGGACTAATGAGCAGTTCTTC.

The chain combines TRBV27 with TRBJ2-2; TRBD1 is a possible D gene (5 bases). V lost 5 bases and J 2 bases, leaving 6 bases between the germline ends. This CDR3 region has 13 residues. Germline CDR1 MNHEY, CDR2 SMNVEV (reference sequence). The CDR3 region has the DNA TGTGCCAGCAGTACAGGAAACACCGGGGAGCTGTTTTTT. Amino acids: CASSTGNTGELFF.

This CDR3 reads CASSLGLRSPLHF. The CDR3 region has the DNA TGTGCCAGCAGCTTGGGACTGAGGTCACCCCTCCACTTT. The rearrangement links TRBV14 to TRBJ1-6; tentatively, D is TRBD1 (5 bases). Trimming took off 5 bases at V and 10 bases at J, with 12 bases between the two ends. Germline V gene data show CDR1 as SGHDN and CDR2 as FVKESK. CDR3 length: 13 amino acids.

J is TRBJ2-2 and V is TRBV7-9; no firm D call. V was clipped by 8 bases and J by 6 bases, with 7 bases between them. This CDR3 contains 11 residues. From germline, CDR1 is SEHNR and CDR2 FQNEAQ (reference sequence). This chain's CDR3 is CASPWAGELFF. CDR3 DNA: TGTGCCAGCCCGTGGGCCGGGGAGCTGTTTTTT.

The chain has TRBV20-1 and TRBJ1-5; TRBD1 might be the D (6 bases). The CDR3 length is 14 residues. V lost 7 bases and J lost 3, with 16 bases in between. Germline lookup yields CDR1 DFQATT and CDR2 SNEGSKA (reference sequence). In DNA, the CDR3 is TGCAGTGTCGCCCGAGGGGGAATCAATCAGCCCCAGCATTTT. Encoded protein: CSVARGGINQPQHF.

This chain connects TRBV6-5 to TRBJ1-2, with D maybe TRBD1 (5 bases). The V gene's germline CDR1 is MNHEY and CDR2 SVGAGI. CDR3 size: 13 residues. V lost 2 bases, J lost 8 bases, and 12 bases lay in between. The chain's CDR3 is CASSYGTWGGYTF. The CDR3 DNA reads as TGTGCCAGCAGTTACGGGACGTGGGGCGGCTACACCTTC.

Comment on this clonotype: At one of its ends the junction is not consistent with the germline gene, which may arise from a read error. The gene calls are TRBV9 and TRBJ1-6; no firm D call. CDR1 and CDR2 from the germline V gene are SGDLS and YYNGEE. CDR3 size: 16 residues. CDR3 bases: TGTGCCAACAGCGCCAGCTTACCTCGGAGTAATTCACCCCTCCACTTT. Its protein product is CANSASLPRSNSPLHF. Together with reference TRBV9 and TRBJ1-6, the CDR3 gives the full variable domain: DSGVTQTPKHLITATGQRVTLRCSPRSGDLSVYWYQQSLDQGLQFLIQYYNGEERAKGNILERFSAQQFPDLHSELNLSSLELGDSALYFCANSASLPRSNSPLHFGNGTRLTVT.

This chain uses TRBV6-5 with TRBJ1-2; 9 positions agree with TRBD1. The CDR3 is made up of 16 amino acids. V lost 2 bases, J lost 8 bases, and 12 bases stayed unmatched. Germline assignment: CDR1 MNHEY and CDR2 SVGAGI. The CDR3 is CASSYNSRTGDDGYTF. The CDR3 nucleotides are TGTGCCAGCAGTTACAACTCGCGGACAGGGGATGACGGCTACACCTTC.

The rearrangement joins TRBV7-9 to TRBJ1-1; 7 nucleotides line up with TRBD1. CDR1 is SEHNR and CDR2 is FQNEAQ in the germline V gene (reference sequence). J lost 3 bases, V lost 5 bases, and 6 bases had no gene match. This CDR3 contains 14 residues. CDR3 residues: CASSPTGQYTEAFF. CDR3 bases: TGTGCCAGCAGCCCAACGGGACAGTACACTGAAGCTTTCTTT.

Only a few counts were recorded for this clonotype. This chain uses TRBV19 with TRBJ2-3; 7 nucleotides align to TRBD2. CDR3 length: 16 amino acids. Germline V gene data show CDR1 as LNHDA and CDR2 as SQIVND (reference sequence). The trim removed 4 bases at V and 2 bases at J, leaving 9 bases unmatched. The CDR3 loop reads CASSTGTIEFTDTQYF. The CDR3 DNA reads as TGTGCCAGTAGTACCGGGACTATCGAATTCACAGATACGCAGTATTTT.

The chain has TRBV6-5 and TRBJ1-5; D might be TRBD1 (5 bases). The CDR3 is 13 amino acids. Per the germline V gene, CDR1 is MNHEY and CDR2 is SVGAGI. V lost 4 bases to trimming and J lost 4 bases, with 8 bases between them. The CDR3 nucleotides read TGTGCCAGCAGTTCTAACAGGAATCAGCCCCAGCATTTT. Translating it yields CASSSNRNQPQHF.

This chain's CDR3 is CATSFGWGNQPQHF. CDR3 DNA sequence: TGTGCCACCAGCTTTGGATGGGGAAATCAGCCCCAGCATTTT. V is TRBV15 and J is TRBJ1-5; D not resolved. CDR1 is LNHNV and CDR2 is YYDKDF in the germline V gene (reference sequence). The CDR3 extends over 14 amino acids. The V end lost 5 bases, the J end lost 4 bases, and 12 bases lay between the germline ends. Combining the CDR3 with reference TRBV15 and TRBJ1-5 gives the whole variable domain DAMVIQNPRYQVTQFGKPVTLSCSQTLNHNVMYWYQQKSSQAPKLLFHYYDKDFNNEADTPDNFQSRRPNTSFCFLDIRSPGLGDTAMYLCATSFGWGNQPQHFGDGTRLSIL.

The rearrangement joins TRBV27 to TRBJ2-7; no firm D call. V gave up 2 bases and J gave up 0 bases, with 8 bases separating them. CDR1 is MNHEY and CDR2 is SMNVEV in the germline V gene (reference sequence). The CDR3 spans 14 residues. CDR3 sequence (DNA): TGTGCCAGCAGTTTAGGGCTACTCTCCTACGAGCAGTACTTC. It yields the protein CASSLGLLSYEQYF.

The chain recombines TRBV5-3 with TRBJ2-2; tentative D call: TRBD2 (6 bases). TRBV5-3 is labeled an ORF, and its function is uncertain. The CDR3 totals 15 residues. The V end was cut by 8 bases, the J end by 6 bases, with 20 bases between. This CDR3 is CASTGGTGPPGELFF. The CDR3 nucleotides are TGTGCCAGCACCGGAGGGACGGGACCACCCGGGGAGCTGTTTTTT.

V and J are TRBV19 and TRBJ1-2; D is uncertain. V lost 5 bases and J lost 8, with 12 bases in between. Germline CDR1 reads LNHDA; CDR2 reads SQIVND (reference sequence). The CDR3 length is 12 residues. The CDR3 reads CASSPHSDGYTF. For the CDR3, the DNA is TGTGCCAGTAGTCCCCACAGTGACGGCTACACCTTC.

There are a few counts of this clonotype. The genes are TRBV20-1 and TRBJ2-1; TRBD2 might be the D (6 bases). V lost 6 bases, J lost 1 base, and 10 bases lay in between. Germline lookup yields CDR1 DFQATT and CDR2 SNEGSKA (reference sequence). There are 13 residues in the CDR3. CDR3 sequence reads: CSASSGSYNEQFF. CDR3 nucleotide sequence: TGCAGTGCAAGTAGCGGTTCCTACAATGAGCAGTTCTTC.

About this clonotype: Its ends do not fully match the called genes, so a read error is possible. The rearrangement uses TRBV12-3 or TRBV12-4 and TRBJ2-3; D gene uncertain. CDR3 length: 12 amino acids. CDR3 sequence (DNA): TGTGTCAGCAGTTTTAACCCAGATACGCAGTATTTT. This gives the protein CVSSFNPDTQYF.